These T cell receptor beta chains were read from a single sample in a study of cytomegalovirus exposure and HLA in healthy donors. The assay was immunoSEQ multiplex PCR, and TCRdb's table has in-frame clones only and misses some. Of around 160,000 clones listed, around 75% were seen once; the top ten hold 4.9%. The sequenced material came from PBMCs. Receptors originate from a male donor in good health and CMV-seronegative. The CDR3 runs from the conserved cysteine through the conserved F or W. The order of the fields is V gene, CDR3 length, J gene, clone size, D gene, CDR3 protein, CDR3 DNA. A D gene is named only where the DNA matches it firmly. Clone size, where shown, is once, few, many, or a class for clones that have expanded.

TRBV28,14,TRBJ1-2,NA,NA,CAILPQSTNYGYTF,TGTGCCATACTACCCCAGTCGACTAACTATGGCTACACCTTC
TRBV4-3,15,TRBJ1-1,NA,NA,CASSQEDRANTEAFF,TGCGCCAGCAGCCAAGAAGACAGAGCGAACACTGAAGCTTTCTTT
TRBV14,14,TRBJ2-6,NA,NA,CASSRGVGANVLTF,TGTGCCAGCAGCCGCGGGGTGGGGGCCAACGTCCTGACTTTC
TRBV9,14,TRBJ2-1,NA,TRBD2,CASSVNSGGRLQFF,TGTGCCAGCAGCGTAAATAGCGGGGGACGCCTGCAGTTCTTC
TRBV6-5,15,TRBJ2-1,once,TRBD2,CASSYWVAGINEQFF,TGTGCCAGCAGTTACTGGGTAGCGGGAATCAATGAGCAGTTCTTC
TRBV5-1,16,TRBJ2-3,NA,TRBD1,CASSLVGQGDLDTQYF,TGCGCCAGCAGCTTGGTGGGACAGGGTGATCTCGATACGCAGTATTTT
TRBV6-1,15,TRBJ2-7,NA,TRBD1,CASSNPGTVTYEQYF,TGTGCCAGCAGTAATCCTGGGACAGTTACCTACGAGCAGTACTTC
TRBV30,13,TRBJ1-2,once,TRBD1,CAWSLTGEYGYTF,TGTGCCTGGAGTTTAACAGGGGAATATGGCTACACCTTC
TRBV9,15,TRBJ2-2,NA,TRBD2,CASSALAGGLWELFF,TGTGCCAGCAGCGCACTAGCGGGGGGGCTCTGGGAGCTGTTTTTT
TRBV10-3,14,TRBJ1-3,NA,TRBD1,CAIKSAGGWNTIYF,TGTGCCATCAAGTCGGCAGGGGGATGGAACACCATATATTTT
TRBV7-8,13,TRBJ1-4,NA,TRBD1,CASSRGQAEKLFF,TGTGCCAGCAGCAGAGGACAGGCTGAAAAACTGTTTTTT
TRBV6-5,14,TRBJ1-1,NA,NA,CASSSYRASTEAFF,TGTGCCAGCAGTTCCTACAGGGCCAGCACTGAAGCTTTCTTT
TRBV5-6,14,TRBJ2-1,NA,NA,CASSLLNRYNEQFF,TGTGCCAGCAGCTTGCTGAACAGATACAATGAGCAGTTCTTC